Listed here are 11 T cell receptor beta chains from one sample, sequenced in a study of regulatory T cells in long-lasting Graves disease. Noted time point: persistent/refractory GD, antithyroid drugs over 5 years with positive TRAb. The TCR library used RNA extracted from PBMCs. Construction of TCR beta libraries relied on iRepertoire HTBI primers and on Arm-PCR targeting CDR3 regions. In TCRdb, the multiplex PCR reads were re-called with MiXCR into one record per CDR3 protein. The sample consists of hundreds of thousands of distinct CDR3 sequences, 30% of them appearing once. The sample here was peripheral blood mononuclear cells (PBMCs), taken when the disease was refractory, from a patient treated with antithyroid drugs. The receptors come from a female donor with Graves disease.

This clonotype was seen once. V and J are TRBV29-1 and TRBJ1-4, with 9 bases that match TRBD1. V lost 5 bases to trimming and J lost 8 bases; unmatched junction nucleotides: 12. Germline V gene sequence: CDR1 SQVTM, CDR2 ANQGSEA. The CDR3 length is 15 residues. The CDR3 DNA reads TGCAGCGTTACACGACAGGGGGGTCTTAAGGAAAAACTGTTTTTT. As protein: CSVTRQGGLKEKLFF.

The sample holds a few counts of this clonotype. The chain joins TRBV30 to TRBJ1-2; D ambiguous. The CDR3 contains 13 residues. With 2 bases removed from V and 2 bases from J, the gap between germline ends came to 9 bases. Germline V gene sequence: CDR1 GTSNPN, CDR2 SVGIG (reference sequence). The CDR3 DNA sequence: TGTGCCTGGAGTTATCAAGGCAACTATGGCTACACCTTC. This codes for CAWSYQGNYGYTF.

This chain connects TRBV24-1 to TRBJ2-7; no firm D call. CDR1 and CDR2 (germline): KGHDR, SFDVKD. Trimming stripped 12 bases from V and 13 bases from J, with 15 bases between. The CDR3 contains 9 residues. The CDR3 DNA follows: TGTGCCCCTGGGCAGGCCGAATACTTC. It encodes CAPGQAEYF.

The chain is built from TRBV28 and TRBJ1-1; D gene unclear. The germline gives CDR1 MDHEN, CDR2 SYDVKM. The CDR3 spans 15 residues. V was clipped by 6 bases and J by 1 base, with 15 bases between them. CDR3 region: CASRRGPEGNTEAFF. The CDR3 DNA reads TGTGCCAGCAGGCGGGGTCCGGAGGGGAACACTGAAGCTTTCTTT.

The chain employs TRBV5-1 and TRBJ1-5; no firm D call. Germline loops: CDR1 SGHRS, CDR2 YFSETQ. The CDR3 is 15 amino acids. The V gene lost 4 bases and the J gene lost 0 bases, with 11 bases spanning the gap. The CDR3 loop is CASSPGVYSNQPQHF. CDR3 DNA: TGCGCCAGCAGCCCCGGGGTGTATAGCAATCAGCCCCAGCATTTT. The whole variable domain, filled in from reference TRBV5-1 and TRBJ1-5, reads KAGVTQTPRYLIKTRGQQVTLSCSPISGHRSVSWYQQTPGQGLQFLFEYFSETQRNKGNFPGRFSGRQFSNSRSEMNVSTLELGDSALYLCASSPGVYSNQPQHFGDGTRLSIL.

This clonotype has just a few counts. The rearrangement uses TRBV28 and TRBJ1-5; D ambiguous. In germline, CDR1 is MDHEN, CDR2 SYDVKM. V lost 6 bases and J 2 bases, leaving 11 bases between the germline ends. The CDR3 is 14 residues long. The CDR3 DNA sequence: TGTGCCAGCAGCGAAAGGGTTGGCAATCAGCCCCAGCATTTT. Protein: CASSERVGNQPQHF. Full variable domain (rest looked up from reference TRBV28 and TRBJ1-5): DVKVTQSSRYLVKRTGEKVFLECVQDMDHENMFWYRQDPGLGLRLIYFSYDVKMKEKGDIPEGYSVSREKKERFSLILESASTNQTSMYLCASSERVGNQPQHFGDGTRLSIL.

The rearrangement uses TRBV28 and TRBJ2-7, with TRBD1 matching over 7 bases. V lost 2 bases, J lost 1 base, and 5 bases stayed unmatched. In germline, CDR1 is MDHEN, CDR2 SYDVKM. The CDR3 runs to 15 residues. CDR3 in amino acids: CASSLTQGPSYEQYF. The CDR3 DNA sequence: TGTGCCAGCAGTTTAACACAGGGGCCTTCCTACGAGCAGTACTTC.

This chain uses TRBV29-1 with TRBJ2-3, with D tentatively TRBD1 (6 bases). CDR3 size: 14 residues. The germline V gene encodes CDR1 SQVTM and CDR2 ANQGSEA. V lost 3 bases and J lost 3, with 13 bases in between. The CDR3 sequence is CSVDQGMRTDTQYF. The CDR3 nucleotides read TGCAGCGTTGACCAGGGGATGAGGACAGATACGCAGTATTTT.

This clonotype was seen repeatedly, ten times or more. The chain recombines TRBV7-9 with TRBJ2-5; 8 bases are shared with TRBD1. Germline CDR1 is SEHNR and CDR2 is FQNEAQ (reference sequence). The CDR3 has 14 amino acids. V trimming: 7 bases; J trimming: 5 bases; junction bases outside the gene matches: 9. Here the CDR3 reads CASTRRTGRETQYF. Written as DNA, the CDR3 is TGTGCCAGCACCCGTCGGACAGGGAGGGAGACCCAGTACTTC.

This clonotype was counted at least ten times. V and J are TRBV11-1 and TRBJ2-7; no clear D gene. The germline V gene encodes CDR1 SGHAT and CDR2 FQDESV (reference sequence). V was shortened by 5 bases and J by 3 bases, with 14 bases between the two germline ends. The CDR3 has 14 amino acids. The CDR3 nucleotides read TGTGCCAGCAGCCCCCACTCTACCGACTACGAGCAGTACTTC. It is translated as CASSPHSTDYEQYF.

J is TRBJ2-7 and V is TRBV7-3; tentative D call: TRBD2 (6 bases). The CDR3 covers 14 residues. V gave up 5 bases and J gave up 0 bases, with 11 bases separating them. From germline, CDR1 is SGHTA and CDR2 FQGTGA. The CDR3 here is CASSPRDFSYEQYF. The CDR3 DNA reads as TGTGCCAGCAGCCCCCGGGACTTCTCCTACGAGCAGTACTTC.